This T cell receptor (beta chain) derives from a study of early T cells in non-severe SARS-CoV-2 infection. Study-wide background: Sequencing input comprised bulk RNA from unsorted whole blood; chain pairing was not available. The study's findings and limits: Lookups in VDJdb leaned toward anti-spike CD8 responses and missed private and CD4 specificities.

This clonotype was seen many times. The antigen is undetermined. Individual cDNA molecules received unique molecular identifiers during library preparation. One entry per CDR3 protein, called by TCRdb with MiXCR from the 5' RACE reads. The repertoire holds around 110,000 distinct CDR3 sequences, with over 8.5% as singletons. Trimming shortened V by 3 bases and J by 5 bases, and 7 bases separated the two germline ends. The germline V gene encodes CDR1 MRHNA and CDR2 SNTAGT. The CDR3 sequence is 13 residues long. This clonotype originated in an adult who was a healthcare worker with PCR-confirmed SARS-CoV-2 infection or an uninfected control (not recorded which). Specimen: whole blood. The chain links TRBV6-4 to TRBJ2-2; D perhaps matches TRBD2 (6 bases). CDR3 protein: CASSEGGTGELFF. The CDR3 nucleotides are TGTGCCAGCAGTGAGGGGGGAACCGGGGAGCTGTTTTTT.